This T cell receptor beta chain came from a study of blood T cell repertoires in COVID-19. Overall study context: Samples taken during acute and convalescent COVID-19 were collected in the United States, Italy and Spain.

This clone was seen a handful of times. The method was immunoSEQ multiplex PCR; TCRdb's version includes in-frame clones alone and lacks a portion of them. The table lists about 220,000 clones, 80% to 85% of them singletons. This CDR3 spans 14 amino acids. Per germline, CDR1 MGHDK and CDR2 SYGVNS. V lost 5 bases to trimming and J lost 9 bases, with 17 bases between them. Participant reports of clinical history set cohort assignment. The sequencing sample was made of PBMCs or T cells enriched from blood (not recorded which). This chain uses TRBV25-1 with TRBJ2-1; weak D call: TRBD1 (5 bases). This clonotype originated in a woman aged 40 to 50 who had recovered from COVID-19. The CDR3 here is CASSSYDWGGEQFF. Here the CDR3 DNA reads TGTGCCAGCAGTAGTTACGACTGGGGCGGTGAGCAGTTCTTC. Looking up the rest from reference TRBV25-1 and TRBJ2-1 gives the full variable domain: EADIYQTPRYLVIGTGKKITLECSQTMGHDKMYWYQQDPGMELHLIHYSYGVNSTEKGDLSSESTVSRIRTEHFPLTLESARPSHTSQYLCASSSYDWGGEQFFGPGTRLTVL.